This T cell receptor beta chain emerged from a study of shared T cell receptors in the human thymus. The CDR3 contains 16 residues. The germline gives CDR1 MNHEY, CDR2 SVGAGI. V gave up 1 base and J gave up 2 bases; unmatched junction bases: 4. TCRdb's table, derived via immunoSEQ multiplex PCR, lists solely in-frame clones and lacks some. Here the sample spans some 720,000 clones, around 89% being singletons. This sample also belongs to another study, concerning human thymus T cells. That study adds: Donors were healthy Finnish babies undergoing corrective operations for congenital heart defects. The thymus was resected at corrective cardiac surgery. Thymic and blood repertoires appeared to show biased V and J gene usage. Overlap was high between thymic repertoires from unrelated individuals, as reported in related research.

This TCR came from a boy under three years old with a congenital heart defect. The genes are TRBV6-5 and TRBJ2-3; TRBD2 matches at 9 bases. Sequencing used thymocytes. The CDR3 DNA reads TGTGCCAGCAGTTACTGGCTAGCGGGACCCACAGATACGCAGTATTTT. Its protein product is CASSYWLAGPTDTQYF.